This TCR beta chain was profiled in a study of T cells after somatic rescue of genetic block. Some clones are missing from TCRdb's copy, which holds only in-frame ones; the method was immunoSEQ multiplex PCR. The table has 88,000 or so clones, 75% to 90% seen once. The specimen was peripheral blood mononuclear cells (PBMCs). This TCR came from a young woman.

In nucleotides, the CDR3 is TGTGCCAGCAGGCCCGTGGGACTAGCGGGTGCCTATGAGCAGTTCTTC. Translating it yields CASRPVGLAGAYEQFF. The rearrangement joins TRBV28 to TRBJ2-1; TRBD2 aligns across 12 bases. The germline gives CDR1 MDHEN, CDR2 SYDVKM. V lost 6 bases and J lost 8; bases outside the gene matches: 11. The CDR3 has 16 amino acids.